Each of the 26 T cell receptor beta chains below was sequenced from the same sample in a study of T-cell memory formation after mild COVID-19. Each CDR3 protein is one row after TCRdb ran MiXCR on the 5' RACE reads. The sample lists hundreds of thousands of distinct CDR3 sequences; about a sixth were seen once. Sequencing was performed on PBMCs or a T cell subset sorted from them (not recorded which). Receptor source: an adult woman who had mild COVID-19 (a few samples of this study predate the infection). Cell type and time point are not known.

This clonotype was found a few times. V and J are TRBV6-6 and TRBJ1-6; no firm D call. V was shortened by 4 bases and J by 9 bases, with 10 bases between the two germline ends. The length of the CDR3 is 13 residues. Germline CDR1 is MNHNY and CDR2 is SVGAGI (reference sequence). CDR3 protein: CASSFPEGSPLHF. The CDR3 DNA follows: TGTGCCAGCAGTTTCCCTGAAGGTTCACCCCTCCACTTT.

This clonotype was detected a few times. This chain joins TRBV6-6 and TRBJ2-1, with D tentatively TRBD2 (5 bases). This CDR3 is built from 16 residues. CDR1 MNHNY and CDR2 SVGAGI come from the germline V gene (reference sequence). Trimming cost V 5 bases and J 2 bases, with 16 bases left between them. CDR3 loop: CASSERTRTTYNEQFF. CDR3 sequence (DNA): TGTGCCAGCAGTGAAAGGACTCGAACCACCTACAATGAGCAGTTCTTC.

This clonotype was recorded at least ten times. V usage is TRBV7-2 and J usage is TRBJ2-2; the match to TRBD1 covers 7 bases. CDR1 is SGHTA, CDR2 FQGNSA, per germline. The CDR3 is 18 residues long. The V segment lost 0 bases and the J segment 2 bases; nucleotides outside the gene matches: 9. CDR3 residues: CASSLAPPTGANTGELFF. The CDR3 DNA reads TGTGCCAGCAGCTTAGCGCCTCCTACAGGGGCTAACACCGGGGAGCTGTTTTTT.

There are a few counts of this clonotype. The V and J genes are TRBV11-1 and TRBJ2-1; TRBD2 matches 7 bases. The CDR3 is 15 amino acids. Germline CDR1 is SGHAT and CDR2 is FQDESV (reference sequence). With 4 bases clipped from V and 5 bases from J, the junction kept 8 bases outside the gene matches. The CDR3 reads CASSSGSGENNEQFF. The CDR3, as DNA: TGTGCCAGCAGCTCTGGCAGCGGGGAAAACAATGAGCAGTTCTTC.

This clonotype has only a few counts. The CDR3 sequence: CASRTGTSGTKRETQYF. Here the CDR3 DNA reads TGTGCCAGCAGAACCGGGACTAGCGGGACCAAAAGGGAGACCCAGTACTTC. The genes are TRBV6-6 and TRBJ2-5, with 13 nucleotides matching TRBD2. The CDR3 has 17 amino acids. The germline V gene encodes CDR1 MNHNY and CDR2 SVGAGI (reference sequence). Trimming cost V 6 bases and J 5 bases; bases outside gene matches: 12.

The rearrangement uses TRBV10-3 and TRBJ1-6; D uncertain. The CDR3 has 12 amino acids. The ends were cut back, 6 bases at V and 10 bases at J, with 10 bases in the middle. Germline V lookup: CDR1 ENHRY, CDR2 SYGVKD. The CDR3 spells CAIRSTRSPLHF. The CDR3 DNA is TGTGCCATCAGATCGACCCGCTCACCCCTCCACTTT.

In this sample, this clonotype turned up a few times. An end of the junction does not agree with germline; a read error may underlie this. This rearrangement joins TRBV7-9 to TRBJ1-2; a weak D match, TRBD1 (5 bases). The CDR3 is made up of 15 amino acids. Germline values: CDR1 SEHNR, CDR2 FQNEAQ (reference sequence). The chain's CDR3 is CAGSLARGGDYGYTF. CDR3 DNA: TGTGCCGGCAGCTTAGCTCGGGGAGGGGACTATGGCTACACCTTC. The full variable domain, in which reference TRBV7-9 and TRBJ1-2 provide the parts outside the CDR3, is DTGVSQNPRHKITKRGQNVTFRCDPISEHNRLYWYRQTLGQGPEFLTYFQNEAQLEKSRLLSDRFSAERPKGSFSTLEIQRTEQGDSAMYLCAGSLARGGDYGYTFGSGTRLTVV.

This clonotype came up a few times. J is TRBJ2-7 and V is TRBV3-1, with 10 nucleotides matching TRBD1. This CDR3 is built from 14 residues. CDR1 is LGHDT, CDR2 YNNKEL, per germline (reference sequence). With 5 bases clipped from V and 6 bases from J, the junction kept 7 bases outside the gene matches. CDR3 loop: CASSDGTGVSEQYF. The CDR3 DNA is TGTGCCAGCAGCGACGGGACAGGGGTTTCCGAGCAGTACTTC.

The CDR3, as DNA: TGTGCCTGGAGTTCCATCGGGCGCAGAACGTCGTACAATGAGCAGTTCTTC. It codes for CAWSSIGRRTSYNEQFF. J is TRBJ2-1 and V is TRBV30; D is ambiguous. Between the trimmed V and J ends, which lost 2 bases and 4 bases, there was a span of 21 bases. The CDR3 has 17 amino acids. Germline CDR1 GTSNPN, CDR2 SVGIG (reference sequence).

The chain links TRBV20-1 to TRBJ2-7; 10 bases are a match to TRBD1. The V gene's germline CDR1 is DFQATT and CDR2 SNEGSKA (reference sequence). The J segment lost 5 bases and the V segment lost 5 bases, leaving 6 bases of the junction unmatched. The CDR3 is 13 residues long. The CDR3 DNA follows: TGCAGTGCTTCGGGACAGGGGTTCCACGAGCAGTACTTC. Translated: CSASGQGFHEQYF.

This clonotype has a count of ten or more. DNA of the CDR3: TGTGCCAGCAGCCCACAGGAGTGGGGGTCCACAGATACGCAGTATTTT. Translating gives CASSPQEWGSTDTQYF. V is TRBV4-2 and J is TRBJ2-3; D tentatively fits TRBD1 or TRBD2 (5 bases each). V was trimmed by 4 bases and J by 2 bases, leaving 16 bases between them. Looked up from germline, CDR1 is LGHNA and CDR2 is YNFKEQ. The CDR3 spans 16 residues.

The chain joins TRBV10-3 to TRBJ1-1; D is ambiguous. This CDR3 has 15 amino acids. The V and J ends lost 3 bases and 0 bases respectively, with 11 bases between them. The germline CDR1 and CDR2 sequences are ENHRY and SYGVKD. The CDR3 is CAISEYRDMNTEAFF. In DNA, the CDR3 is TGTGCCATCAGTGAATACAGAGACATGAACACTGAAGCTTTCTTT.

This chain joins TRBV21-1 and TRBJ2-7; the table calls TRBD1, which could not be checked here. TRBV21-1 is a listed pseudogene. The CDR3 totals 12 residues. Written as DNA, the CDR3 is TGTGCCAGCAGCAAAGAAGAACAGGATGAGTACTTC. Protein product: CASSKEEQDEYF.

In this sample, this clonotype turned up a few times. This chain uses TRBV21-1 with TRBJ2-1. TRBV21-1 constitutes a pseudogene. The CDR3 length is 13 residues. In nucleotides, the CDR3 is TGTGCCAGCAGCAAAGGGAAGTACAATGAGCAGTTCTTC. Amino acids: CASSKGKYNEQFF.

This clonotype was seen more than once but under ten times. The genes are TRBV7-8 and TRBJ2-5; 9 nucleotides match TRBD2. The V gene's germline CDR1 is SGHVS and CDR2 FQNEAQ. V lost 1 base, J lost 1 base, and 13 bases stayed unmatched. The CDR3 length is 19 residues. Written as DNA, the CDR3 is TGTGCCAGCAGCTTAGAAGCCGTGGGCGGGGGGGGACCCCAAGAGACCCAGTACTTC. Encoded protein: CASSLEAVGGGGPQETQYF.

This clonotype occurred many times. For the CDR3, the DNA is TGCGCCAGCACGACAGCAGGGAGCAACACTGAAGCTTTCTTT. It specifies CASTTAGSNTEAFF. V usage is TRBV5-1 and J usage is TRBJ1-1; tentatively, D is TRBD1 (5 bases). Trimming stripped 6 bases from V and 2 bases from J, with 14 bases between. CDR3 length: 14 amino acids. Germline V gene sequence: CDR1 SGHRS, CDR2 YFSETQ.

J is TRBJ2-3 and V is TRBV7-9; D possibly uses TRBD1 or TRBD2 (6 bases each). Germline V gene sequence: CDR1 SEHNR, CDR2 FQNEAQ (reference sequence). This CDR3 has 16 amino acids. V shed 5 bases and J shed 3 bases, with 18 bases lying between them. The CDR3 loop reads CASSVLLGGGTDTQYF. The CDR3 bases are TGTGCCAGCAGCGTACTGCTGGGGGGCGGAACAGATACGCAGTATTTT.

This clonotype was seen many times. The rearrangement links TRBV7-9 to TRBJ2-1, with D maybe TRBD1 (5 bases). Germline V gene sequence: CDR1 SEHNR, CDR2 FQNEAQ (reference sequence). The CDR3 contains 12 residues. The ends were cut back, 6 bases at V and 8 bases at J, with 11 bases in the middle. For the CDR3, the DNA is TGTGCCAGCAGTCCCGACAGTGATGAGCAGTTCTTC. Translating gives CASSPDSDEQFF.

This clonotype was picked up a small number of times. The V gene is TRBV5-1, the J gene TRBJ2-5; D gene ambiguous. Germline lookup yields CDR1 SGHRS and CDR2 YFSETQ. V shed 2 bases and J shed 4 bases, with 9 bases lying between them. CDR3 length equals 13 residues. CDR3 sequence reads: CASSFGWGETQYF. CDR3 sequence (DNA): TGCGCCAGCAGCTTCGGCTGGGGAGAGACCCAGTACTTC.

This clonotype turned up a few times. The CDR3: CASSRTPVLAGTRSYEQYF. The CDR3 DNA sequence: TGTGCCAGTAGCCGCACCCCTGTCCTAGCGGGAACCCGCTCCTACGAGCAGTACTTC. This chain connects TRBV19 to TRBJ2-7; 9 bases map to TRBD2. CDR1 is LNHDA and CDR2 is SQIVND in the germline V gene (reference sequence). The CDR3 runs 19 residues. V trimming: 6 bases; J trimming: 0 bases; junction bases outside the gene matches: 18.

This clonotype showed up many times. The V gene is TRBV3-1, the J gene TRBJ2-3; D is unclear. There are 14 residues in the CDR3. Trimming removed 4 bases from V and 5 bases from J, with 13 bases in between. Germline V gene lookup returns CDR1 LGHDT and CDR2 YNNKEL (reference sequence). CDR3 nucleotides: TGTGCCAGCAGCCTTCGGAGTTCTGGAGATACGCAGTATTTT. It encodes CASSLRSSGDTQYF.

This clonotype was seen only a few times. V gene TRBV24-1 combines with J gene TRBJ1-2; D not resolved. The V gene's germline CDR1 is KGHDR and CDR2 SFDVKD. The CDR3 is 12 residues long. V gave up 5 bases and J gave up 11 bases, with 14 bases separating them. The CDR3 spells CATSVGSDPYTF. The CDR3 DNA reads TGTGCCACCAGTGTCGGCTCAGACCCGTACACCTTC.

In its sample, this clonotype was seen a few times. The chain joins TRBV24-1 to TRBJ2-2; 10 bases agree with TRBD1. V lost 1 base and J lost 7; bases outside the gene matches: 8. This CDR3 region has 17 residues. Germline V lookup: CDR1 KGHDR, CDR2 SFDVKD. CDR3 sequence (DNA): TGTGCCACCAGTGATTTACGTGACAGGGGGCGGAACGGGGAGCTGTTTTTT. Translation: CATSDLRDRGRNGELFF.

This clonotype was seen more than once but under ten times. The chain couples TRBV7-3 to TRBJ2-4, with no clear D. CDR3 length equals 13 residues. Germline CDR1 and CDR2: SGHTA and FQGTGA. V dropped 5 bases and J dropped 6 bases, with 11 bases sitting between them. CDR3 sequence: CASSLGMGNIQYF. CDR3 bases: TGTGCCAGCAGCCTGGGTATGGGAAACATTCAGTACTTC.

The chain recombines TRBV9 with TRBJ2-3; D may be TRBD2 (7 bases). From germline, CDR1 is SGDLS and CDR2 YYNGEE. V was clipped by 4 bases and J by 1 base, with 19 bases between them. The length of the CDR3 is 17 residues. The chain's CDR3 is CASSTPGGGGGTDTQYF. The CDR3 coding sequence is TGTGCCAGCAGCACCCCTGGGGGCGGGGGAGGCACAGATACGCAGTATTTT.

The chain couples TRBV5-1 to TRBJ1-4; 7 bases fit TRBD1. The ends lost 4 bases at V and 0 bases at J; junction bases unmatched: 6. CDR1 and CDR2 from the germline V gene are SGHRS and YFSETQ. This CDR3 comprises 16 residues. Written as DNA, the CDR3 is TGCGCCAGCAGCGCCTCTACAGGGGCAACTAATGAAAAACTGTTTTTT. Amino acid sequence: CASSASTGATNEKLFF.